Listed below are T cell receptor beta chains from one sample, sequenced in a study of shared clonotypes between healthy human individuals. Some clones are missing from TCRdb's copy, which holds only in-frame ones; the method was immunoSEQ multiplex PCR. The sample contains about 480,000 clones, about four fifths of which appear only once. The specimen was PBMCs. These receptors came from a woman aged 35 to 49 in good health. Some clones in this sample may be carry-over from other donors' samples. The CDR3 runs from the conserved cysteine through the conserved F or W. A D gene is named only where the DNA matches it firmly. The size field is filled for only some rows; it gives once, few, many or a size class.

d_call j_call clone_size v_call cdr3_aa cdr3_nt
TRBD2 TRBJ2-2 NA TRBV28 CASSRPGLRSARELFF TGTGCCAGCAGCAGACCGGGACTACGTTCCGCCCGGGAGCTGTTTTTT
NA TRBJ2-7 few TRBV9 CASSVEAGPYEQYF TGTGCCAGCAGCGTAGAAGCGGGTCCCTACGAGCAGTACTTC
TRBD1 TRBJ1-2 NA TRBV18 CASSPPGQDGYTF TGTGCCAGCTCACCACCGGGACAGGATGGCTACACCTTC
NA TRBJ2-7 NA TRBV7-9 CASSLGAGVPYEQYF TGTGCCAGCAGCTTGGGGGCAGGGGTTCCCTACGAGCAGTACTTC
NA TRBJ2-7 NA TRBV9 CASSVGRASKNEQYF TGTGCCAGCAGCGTAGGCAGGGCCTCGAAGAACGAGCAGTACTTC
TRBD2 TRBJ2-2 NA TRBV7-8 CASSPRTSGNHGELFF TGTGCCAGCAGCCCGAGGACTAGCGGGAACCACGGGGAGCTGTTTTTT
NA TRBJ1-1 NA TRBV14 CASSQDLGQARDEAFF TGTGCCAGCAGCCAAGATTTGGGACAAGCAAGGGATGAAGCTTTCTTT
NA TRBJ2-1 NA TRBV19 CASTRGTSANSHGRDEQFF TGTGCCAGTACCAGAGGAACCTCGGCTAACTCCCACGGGCGCGATGAGCAGTTCTTC
NA TRBJ2-1 NA TRBV7-9 CASSRPPGAEQFF TGTGCCAGCAGCCGGCCCCCCGGGGCTGAGCAGTTCTTC
TRBD1 TRBJ1-2 NA TRBV7-9 CASSLGGGSNYGYTF TGTGCCAGCAGCTTAGGAGGGGGCTCGAACTATGGCTACACCTTC
NA TRBJ2-2 NA TRBV15 CATSGAGTGSGELFF TGTGCCACCAGCGGAGCCGGTACGGGAAGCGGGGAGCTGTTTTTT
NA TRBJ2-7 NA TRBV7-6 CASSLGGSSSYEQYF TGTGCCAGCAGCTTAGGTGGTAGCTCCTCCTACGAGCAGTACTTC
NA TRBJ2-3 NA TRBV28 CASSLGQVADTQYF TGTGCCAGCAGTTTGGGTCAAGTGGCAGATACGCAGTATTTT
NA TRBJ2-2 NA TRBV10-3 CATAALVSPGELFF TGTGCCACCGCGGCCCTAGTGAGCCCCGGGGAGCTGTTTTTT
TRBD2 TRBJ2-5 few TRBV25-1 CASSDSWGGETQYF TGTGCCAGCAGTGATTCGTGGGGGGGAGAGACCCAGTACTTC
NA TRBJ2-7 NA TRBV6-1 CASSEYYEQYF TGTGCCAGCAGTGAATACTACGAGCAGTACTTC
NA TRBJ1-1 NA TRBV10-3 CAITREGMNTEAFF TGTGCCATCACCCGGGAGGGGATGAACACTGAAGCTTTCTTT
NA TRBJ2-3 NA TRBV7-2 CASSLTSQDTQYF TGTGCCAGCAGCTTAACTAGCCAAGATACGCAGTATTTT
NA TRBJ1-1 NA TRBV7-3 CASSSSGVNTEAFF TGTGCCAGCAGCTCATCGGGGGTGAACACTGAAGCTTTCTTT
NA TRBJ2-5 NA TRBV5-1 CASSLLGTEPGTQYF TGCGCCAGCAGCTTGTTGGGGACCGAGCCTGGGACCCAGTACTTC
NA TRBJ1-4 NA TRBV19 CASSTKSGIFSEKLFF TGTGCCAGTAGTACCAAATCAGGGATCTTTAGTGAAAAACTGTTTTTT
TRBD2 TRBJ2-3 NA TRBV7-8 CASSELAGGGADTQYF TGTGCCAGCAGCGAGCTAGCGGGTGGGGGCGCAGATACGCAGTATTTT
NA TRBJ1-3 NA TRBV4-1 CASSQGTNSGNTIYF TGCGCCAGCAGCCAAGGAACTAACTCTGGAAACACCATATATTTT